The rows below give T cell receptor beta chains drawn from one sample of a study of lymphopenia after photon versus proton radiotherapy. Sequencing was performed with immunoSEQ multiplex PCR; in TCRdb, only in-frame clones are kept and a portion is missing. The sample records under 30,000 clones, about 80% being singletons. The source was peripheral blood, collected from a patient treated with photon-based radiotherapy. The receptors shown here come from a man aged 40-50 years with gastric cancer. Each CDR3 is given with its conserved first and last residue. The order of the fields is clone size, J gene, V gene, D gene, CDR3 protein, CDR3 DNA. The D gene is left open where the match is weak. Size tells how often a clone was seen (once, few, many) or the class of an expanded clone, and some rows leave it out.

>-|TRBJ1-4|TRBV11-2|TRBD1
CASSRTGKNEKLFF
TGTGCCAGCAGCCGGACAGGGAAAAATGAAAAACTGTTTTTT
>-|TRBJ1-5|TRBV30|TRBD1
CAWSQGQGGQPQHF
TGTGCCTGGAGCCAAGGACAGGGCGGCCAGCCCCAGCATTTT
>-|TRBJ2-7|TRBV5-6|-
CASSLNPGYEQYF
TGTGCCAGCAGTCTGAACCCTGGGTACGAGCAGTACTTC
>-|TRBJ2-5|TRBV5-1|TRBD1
CASSEGQGWDLKGETQYF
TGCGCCAGCAGCGAGGGACAGGGTTGGGATCTAAAGGGAGAGACCCAGTACTTC
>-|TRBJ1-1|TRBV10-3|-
CAISEGSGGGNTEAFF
TGTGCCATCAGTGAAGGATCGGGGGGTGGGAACACTGAAGCTTTCTTT
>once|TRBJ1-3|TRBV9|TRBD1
CASSAGQGKVSGNTIYF
TGTGCCAGCAGCGCGGGACAGGGGAAAGTCTCTGGAAACACCATATATTTT
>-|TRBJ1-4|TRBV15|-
CATGPGRGEKLFF
TGTGCCACCGGCCCGGGGCGCGGTGAAAAACTGTTTTTT
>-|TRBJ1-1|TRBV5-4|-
CASSFRERPPNTEAFF
TGTGCCAGCAGCTTTAGGGAACGGCCGCCGAACACTGAAGCTTTCTTT
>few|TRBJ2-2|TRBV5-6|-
CASLGGNTGELFF
TGTGCCAGTCTGGGGGGCAACACCGGGGAGCTGTTTTTT
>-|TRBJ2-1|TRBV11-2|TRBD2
CASSTPSGGREQFF
TGTGCCAGCAGCACCCCTAGCGGGGGGCGGGAGCAGTTCTTC
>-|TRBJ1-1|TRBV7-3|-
CASSSTFLGEAFF
TGTGCCAGCAGCTCCACGTTTTTGGGTGAAGCTTTCTTT
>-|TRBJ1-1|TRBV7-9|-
CASSPTRDTEAFF
TGTGCCAGCAGCCCCACCCGGGACACTGAAGCTTTCTTT
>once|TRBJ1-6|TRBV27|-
CASLLPRDLSSPLHF
TGTGCCAGCCTACTACCCAGGGACTTATCTTCACCCCTCCACTTT
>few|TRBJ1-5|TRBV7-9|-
CASSLAGGPQHF
TGTGCCAGCAGCTTAGCAGGGGGGCCCCAGCATTTT
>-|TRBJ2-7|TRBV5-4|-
CASSLEAASYEQYF
TGTGCCAGCAGCTTGGAGGCAGCCTCCTACGAGCAGTACTTC
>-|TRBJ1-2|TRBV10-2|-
CASSPTSGAYGYTF
TGCGCCAGCAGTCCTACTTCAGGGGCTTATGGCTACACCTTC
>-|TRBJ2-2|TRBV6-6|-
CASRQISTGELFF
TGTGCCAGCAGACAAATATCCACCGGGGAGCTGTTTTTT
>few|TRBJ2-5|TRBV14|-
CASSQTADGETQYF
TGTGCCAGCAGCCAAACCGCGGACGGGGAGACCCAGTACTTC
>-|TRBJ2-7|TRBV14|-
CASSPPLREQYF
TGTGCCAGCAGCCCCCCCCTGAGGGAGCAGTACTTC
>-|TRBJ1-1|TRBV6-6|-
CASTPLGLGGTEAFF
TGTGCCAGCACCCCGTTGGGACTTGGCGGCACTGAAGCTTTCTTT
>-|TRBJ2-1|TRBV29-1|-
CSVDPWTTPNEQFF
TGCAGCGTTGACCCCTGGACTACTCCCAATGAGCAGTTCTTC
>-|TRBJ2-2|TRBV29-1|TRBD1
CSVDRGRRGELFF
TGCAGCGTTGACAGGGGGCGCAGGGGGGAGCTGTTTTTT
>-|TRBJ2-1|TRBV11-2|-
CASSFSGYNEQFF
TGTGCCAGCAGCTTTTCAGGTTACAATGAGCAGTTCTTC
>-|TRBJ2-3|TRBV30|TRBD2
CASQRGGRTDTQYF
TGTGCCTCCCAGCGGGGGGGGCGCACAGATACGCAGTATTTT
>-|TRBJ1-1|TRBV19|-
CASSVSGPGTEAFF
TGTGCCAGTAGTGTGTCGGGCCCTGGCACTGAAGCTTTCTTT
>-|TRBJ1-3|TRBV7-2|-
CASSLGRDTIYF
TGTGCCAGCAGCTTAGGACGGGACACCATATATTTT
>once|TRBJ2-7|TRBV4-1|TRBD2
CASSLQEVGGGVSYEQYF
TGCGCCAGCAGCCTTCAGGAGGTGGGCGGGGGGGTCTCCTACGAGCAGTACTTC
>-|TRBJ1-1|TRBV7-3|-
CASSLTGAMNTEAFF
TGTGCCAGCAGCTTAACGGGGGCTATGAACACTGAAGCTTTCTTT
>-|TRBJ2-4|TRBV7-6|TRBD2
CASSAPPHLAGGTKNIQYF
TGTGCCAGCAGCGCACCGCCCCATTTAGCGGGGGGCACCAAAAACATTCAGTACTTC
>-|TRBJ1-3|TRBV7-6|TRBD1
CASSSRTGGTGNTIYF
TGTGCCAGCAGCTCGAGAACAGGGGGAACTGGAAACACCATATATTTT
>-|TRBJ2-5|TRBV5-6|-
CASSLPTGSQETQYF
TGTGCCAGCAGCCTGCCTACAGGGTCCCAAGAGACCCAGTACTTC
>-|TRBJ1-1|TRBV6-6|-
CASSYTHRGNTEAFF
TGTGCCAGCAGTTACACCCATAGGGGAAACACTGAAGCTTTCTTT
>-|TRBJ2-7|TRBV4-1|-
CASSQALGPRKGSWSYEQYF
TGCGCCAGCAGCCAAGCGTTGGGGCCGCGAAAAGGGTCGTGGTCCTACGAGCAGTACTTC
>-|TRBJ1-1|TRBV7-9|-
CASSLVDVGSREAFF
TGTGCCAGCAGCTTAGTAGACGTTGGCTCAAGGGAAGCTTTCTTT
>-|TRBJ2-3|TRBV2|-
CASSEGTTGDTQYF
TGTGCCAGCAGTGAAGGGACTACCGGGGATACGCAGTATTTT
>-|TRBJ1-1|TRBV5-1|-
CASSTTGTPDLEAFF
TGCGCCAGCAGCACAACTGGGACACCGGACCTTGAAGCTTTCTTT
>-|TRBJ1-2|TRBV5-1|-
CASSLEGDGYTF
TGCGCCAGCAGCTTGGAGGGGGATGGCTACACCTTC
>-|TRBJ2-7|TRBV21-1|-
CASKRDSYEQYF
TGTGCCAGCAAGAGGGACTCCTACGAGCAGTACTTC
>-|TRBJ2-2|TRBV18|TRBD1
CASSPFRTGNTGELFF
TGTGCCAGCTCACCCTTCCGGACAGGGAACACCGGGGAGCTGTTTTTT
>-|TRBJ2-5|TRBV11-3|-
CASSRGDQETQYF
TGTGCCAGCAGCCGCGGGGACCAAGAGACCCAGTACTTC
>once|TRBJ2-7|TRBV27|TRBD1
CASSLSTGGYEQYF
TGTGCCAGCAGTTTATCGACAGGGGGATACGAGCAGTACTTC
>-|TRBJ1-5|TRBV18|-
CASSPPPGGQPQHF
TGTGCCAGCTCACCACCGCCCGGCGGTCAGCCCCAGCATTTT
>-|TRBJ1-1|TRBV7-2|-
CASSPLARGSREAFF
TGTGCCAGCAGCCCCCTAGCCAGGGGTTCAAGGGAAGCTTTCTTT
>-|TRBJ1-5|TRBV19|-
CASSGTWSGQPQHF
TGTGCCAGTAGTGGAACATGGTCAGGTCAGCCCCAGCATTTT
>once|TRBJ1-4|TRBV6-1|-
CASSEGQAAEKLFF
TGTGCCAGCAGTGAAGGACAGGCCGCTGAAAAACTGTTTTTT
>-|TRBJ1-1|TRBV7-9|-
CASSSSGTSTEAFF
TGTGCCAGCAGCTCCTCAGGGACCAGCACTGAAGCTTTCTTT